This entry features one T cell receptor beta chain sequence. The authors' processing: Reference gene primer amplification gave estimated nucleated cell counts. The data were produced by immunoSEQ multiplex PCR, yet TCRdb's version contains in-frame clones alone and is incomplete. V, J and clone size are those of that table, while D and trimming were read from the DNA. Altogether fewer than 600,000 clones are present, roughly 90% being singletons, with the ten largest covering over 1.5%. The CDR3 consists of 12 residues. CDR1 MNHEY and CDR2 SVGAGI come from the germline V gene. V trimming: 9 bases; J trimming: 7 bases; junction bases outside the gene matches: 5. The entry originates in a study of blood T cell repertoires in COVID-19. About the research overall: PBMCs, B-cell-depleted T cells, or T cells provided the cDNA or gDNA that made up the material.

The sequencing sample was made of PBMCs or T cells enriched from blood (not recorded which). The clonotype comes from a woman aged 40 to 50 who had recovered from COVID-19. V is TRBV6-5 and J is TRBJ1-2, with 10 bases fitting TRBD1. The CDR3 DNA reads TGTGCCAGAGGACAGGGGGAAGGTGGCTACACCTTC. It translates to CARGQGEGGYTF.